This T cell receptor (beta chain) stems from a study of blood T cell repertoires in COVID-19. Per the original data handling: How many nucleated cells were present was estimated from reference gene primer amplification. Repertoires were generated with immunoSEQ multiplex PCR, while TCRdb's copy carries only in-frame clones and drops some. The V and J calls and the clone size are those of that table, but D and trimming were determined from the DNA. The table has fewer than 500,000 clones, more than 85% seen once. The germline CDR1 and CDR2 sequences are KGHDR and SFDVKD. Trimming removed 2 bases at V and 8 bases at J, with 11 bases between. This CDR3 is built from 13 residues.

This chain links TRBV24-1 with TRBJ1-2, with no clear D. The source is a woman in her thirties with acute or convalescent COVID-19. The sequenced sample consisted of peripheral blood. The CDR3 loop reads CATSDSWVGGYTF. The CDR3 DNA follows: TGTGCCACCAGTGATTCTTGGGTGGGCGGCTACACCTTC.